The 3 T cell receptor beta chains listed next were all sequenced from one sample in a study of T cells in Graves' hyperthyroidism and ophthalmopathy. Template material for amplifying TCR beta CDR3 regions consisted of RNA transcripts. RT-PCR in the first round (using the HTBI primer set) targeted the TCR CDR3. From the multiplex PCR reads, TCRdb called clonotypes with MiXCR, one entry per CDR3 protein. The table lists some 300,000 distinct CDR3 sequences, around a fifth of them singletons. The sequenced sample consisted of blood. These receptor sequences come from a man aged 45-60 years with Graves' ophthalmopathy.

This chain uses TRBV20-1 with TRBJ2-1; TRBD2 agrees at 11 bases. Losses at the gene ends were 3 bases for V and 8 bases for J; bases not matched to a gene: 12. CDR1 and CDR2 from the germline V gene are DFQATT and SNEGSKA (reference sequence). The CDR3 consists of 16 residues. The CDR3 DNA follows: TGCAGTGCTAGCACACTAGCGGGAGCTTTGTTGGATGAGCAGTTCTTC. Protein: CSASTLAGALLDEQFF.

This clonotype was seen at least ten times. The V gene is TRBV7-3, the J gene TRBJ2-1; D call uncertain. The ends were cut back, 0 bases at V and 6 bases at J, with 9 bases in the middle. This CDR3 has 14 amino acids. The germline CDR1 and CDR2 sequences are SGHTA and FQGTGA. For the CDR3, the DNA is TGTGCCAGCAGCTTAACGCCTAGTTTCAATGAGCAGTTCTTC. Its protein is CASSLTPSFNEQFF.

This clonotype was detected ten times or more. This rearrangement joins TRBV6-1 to TRBJ1-5; the D gene is possibly TRBD1 (6 bases). This CDR3 spans 12 amino acids. Germline values: CDR1 MNHNS, CDR2 SASEGT. V lost 7 bases and J lost 4, with 8 bases in between. CDR3 coding DNA: TGTGCCAGCAACAGGGTAAATCAGCCCCAGCATTTT. This translates into CASNRVNQPQHF.